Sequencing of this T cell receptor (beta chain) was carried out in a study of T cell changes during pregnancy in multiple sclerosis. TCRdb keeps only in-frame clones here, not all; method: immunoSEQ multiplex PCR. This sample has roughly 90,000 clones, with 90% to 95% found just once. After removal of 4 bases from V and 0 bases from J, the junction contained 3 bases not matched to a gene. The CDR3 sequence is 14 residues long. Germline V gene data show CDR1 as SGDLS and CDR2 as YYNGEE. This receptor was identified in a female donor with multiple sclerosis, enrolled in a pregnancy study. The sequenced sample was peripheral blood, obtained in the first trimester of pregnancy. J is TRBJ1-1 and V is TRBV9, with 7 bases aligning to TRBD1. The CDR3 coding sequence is TGTGCCAGCAGCATACAGGGGTTGAACACTGAAGCTTTCTTT. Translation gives CASSIQGLNTEAFF.